Sequencing of this T cell receptor (beta chain) was carried out in a study of vaccination effects on CD4 cells after COVID-19. Regarding this clone: What it binds is not known.

Study observations and caveats: Healthy vaccinees' vaccine-induced clones included only 1 of 255 that recognized common cold coronaviruses. The study enrolled few convalescent patients and sampled no early post-infection timepoints.

With the ViraFEST assay, the study expanded antigen-specific CD4+ T cells using viral peptide pools, then sequenced them. Isolating CD4+ T cells followed approximately nine days of culture. Vaccinated recipients, who were negative for nucleocapsid antibodies, had no history of SARS-CoV-2 infection. Germline CDR1 reads SGHDN; CDR2 reads FVKESK. This CDR3 contains 19 residues. The V gene lost 5 bases and the J gene lost 0 bases, with 20 bases spanning the gap. This table comes from immunoSEQ multiplex PCR, and its TCRdb copy is limited to in-frame clones, with some not included. The table records under 75,000 clones, 75% to 90% of them present only once.

This specimen was CD4+ T cells from PBMCs cultured with SARS-CoV-2 spike peptides, taken before COVID-19 vaccination. The sequence came from a human donor who received a COVID-19 vaccine. The chain couples TRBV14 to TRBJ1-6; D unresolved. CDR3: CASSKHPAALSSYNSPLHF. The CDR3 coding sequence is TGTGCCAGCAGCAAACATCCGGCAGCGCTTAGCTCCTATAATTCACCCCTCCACTTT.